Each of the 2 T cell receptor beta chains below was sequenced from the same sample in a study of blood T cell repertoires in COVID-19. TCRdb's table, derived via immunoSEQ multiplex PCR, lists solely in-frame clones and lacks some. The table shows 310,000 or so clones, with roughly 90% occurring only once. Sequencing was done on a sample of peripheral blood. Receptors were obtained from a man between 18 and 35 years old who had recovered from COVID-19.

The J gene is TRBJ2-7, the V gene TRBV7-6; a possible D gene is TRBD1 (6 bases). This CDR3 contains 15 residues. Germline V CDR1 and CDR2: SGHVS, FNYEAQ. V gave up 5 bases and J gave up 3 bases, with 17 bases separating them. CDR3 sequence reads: CASSPYSGTFYEQYF. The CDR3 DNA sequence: TGTGCCAGCAGCCCCTACTCCGGGACATTCTACGAGCAGTACTTC. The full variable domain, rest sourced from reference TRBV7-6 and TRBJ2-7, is GAGVSQSPRYKVTKRGQDVALRCDPISGHVSLYWYRQALGQGPEFLTYFNYEAQQDKSGLPNDRFSAERPEGSISTLTIQRTEQRDSAMYRCASSPYSGTFYEQYFGPGTRLTVT.

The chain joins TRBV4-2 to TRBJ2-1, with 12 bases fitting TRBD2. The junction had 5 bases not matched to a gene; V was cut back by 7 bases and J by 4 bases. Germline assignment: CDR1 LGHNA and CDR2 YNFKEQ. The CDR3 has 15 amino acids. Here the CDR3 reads CASTIGLAGYNEQFF. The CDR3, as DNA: TGTGCCAGCACCATTGGACTAGCGGGATACAATGAGCAGTTCTTC.